The sample holds a few counts of the clone carrying this T cell receptor beta chain. Its antigen remains unknown. CDR3 length equals 16 residues. The V end was cut by 4 bases, the J end by 0 bases, with 12 bases between. Germline V gene lookup returns CDR1 LGHNA and CDR2 YSLEER. The data were taken from a study of blood T cells in healthy people across ages. Individuals who donated were healthy Caucasians from Russia aged roughly 6 to 100. Isolation yielded PBMCs, at least 7 million per sample, in every case. There were at least 5 micrograms of total RNA extracted from every sample. The second PCR ran roughly 7 to 12 cycles with a sample-barcoded 5' primer and J-beta primers. TCRdb re-called the 5' RACE reads with MiXCR, one entry per CDR3 protein. The sample consists of about 1.8 million distinct CDR3 sequences, 40% to 55% of them appearing once. Study outcomes and limitations: What prevented conclusive comparison of naive and antigen-experienced cells was that PBMCs were unsorted.

The sample taken for sequencing was blood. The TCR was taken from a middle-aged woman in good health. The chain recombines TRBV4-3 with TRBJ1-4; a possible D gene is TRBD1 (5 bases). The CDR3 region has the DNA TGCGCCAGCAGCCCGGGGGACGGAACAACTAATGAAAAACTGTTTTTT. Translating gives CASSPGDGTTNEKLFF.